This T cell receptor beta chain came from a study of blood T cell repertoires in COVID-19. Overall study context: Samples representing acute and convalescent COVID-19 were sourced from the United States, Italy and Spain. Nucleic acid was either cDNA or gDNA, and it came from T cells, B-cell-depleted T cells, or PBMCs.

The V segment lost 8 bases and the J segment 8 bases; nucleotides outside the gene matches: 19. The CDR3 has 16 residues. In the original workflow: Estimation of nucleated cell counts was performed using reference gene primer amplification. Repertoires were generated with immunoSEQ multiplex PCR, while TCRdb's copy carries only in-frame clones and drops some. V and J calls and clone size are copied from that table; D and trimming were computed from the DNA. The table includes about 140,000 clones, 75% to 90% detected once. Specimen: peripheral blood. The J gene is TRBJ2-3, the V gene TRBV6-7, with 7 nucleotides matching TRBD1. TRBV6-7 is sorted into the ORF group, with uncertain function. The receptor was isolated from an elderly woman with acute or convalescent COVID-19. The chain's CDR3 is CASPSPPTGSRGTQYF. CDR3 nucleotide sequence: TGTGCCAGCCCGAGCCCCCCGACAGGGTCAAGGGGTACGCAGTATTTT.